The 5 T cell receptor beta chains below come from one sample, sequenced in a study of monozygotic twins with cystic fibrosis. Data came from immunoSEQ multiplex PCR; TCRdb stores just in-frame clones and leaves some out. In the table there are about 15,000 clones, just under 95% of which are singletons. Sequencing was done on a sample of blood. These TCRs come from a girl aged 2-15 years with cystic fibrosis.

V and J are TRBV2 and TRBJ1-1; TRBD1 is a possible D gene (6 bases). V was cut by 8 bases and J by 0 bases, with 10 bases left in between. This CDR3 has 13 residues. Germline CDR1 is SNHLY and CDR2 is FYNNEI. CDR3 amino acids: CASEGGVNTEAFF. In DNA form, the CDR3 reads TGTGCCAGCGAGGGGGGGGTGAACACTGAAGCTTTCTTT.

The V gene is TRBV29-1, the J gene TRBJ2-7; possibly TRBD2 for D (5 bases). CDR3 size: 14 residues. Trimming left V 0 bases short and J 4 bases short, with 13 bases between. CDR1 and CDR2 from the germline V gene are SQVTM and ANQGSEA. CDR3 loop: CSVEDIARPYEQYF. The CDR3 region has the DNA TGCAGCGTTGAAGATATAGCGCGACCATACGAGCAGTACTTC.

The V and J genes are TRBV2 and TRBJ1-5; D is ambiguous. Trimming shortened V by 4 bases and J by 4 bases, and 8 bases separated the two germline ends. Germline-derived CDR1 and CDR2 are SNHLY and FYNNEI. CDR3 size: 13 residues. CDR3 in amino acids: CASSVWANQPQHF. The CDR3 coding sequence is TGTGCCAGCAGTGTTTGGGCAAATCAGCCCCAGCATTTT.

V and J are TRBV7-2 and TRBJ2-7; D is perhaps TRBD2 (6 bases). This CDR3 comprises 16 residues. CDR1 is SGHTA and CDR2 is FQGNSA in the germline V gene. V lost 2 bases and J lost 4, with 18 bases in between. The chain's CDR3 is CASSLRGGETHYEQYF. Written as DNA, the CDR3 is TGTGCCAGCAGCTTACGGGGCGGGGAGACCCATTACGAGCAGTACTTC.

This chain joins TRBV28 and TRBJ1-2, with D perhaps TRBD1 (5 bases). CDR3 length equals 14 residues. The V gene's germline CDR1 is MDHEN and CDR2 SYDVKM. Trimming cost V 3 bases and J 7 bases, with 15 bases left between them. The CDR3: CASSLGGPVFGYTF. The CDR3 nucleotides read TGTGCCAGCAGTTTGGGGGGACCCGTGTTTGGCTACACCTTC.